A single sample gave rise to the 15 T cell receptor beta chains below, sequenced in a study of blood T cell repertoires in COVID-19. The assay was immunoSEQ multiplex PCR, and TCRdb's table has in-frame clones only and misses some. This table holds 300,000 or so clones, over 85% found once. Material: PBMCs or T cells enriched from blood (not recorded which). These receptors came from a woman aged 45 to 65 who had been exposed to COVID-19.

The chain combines TRBV18 with TRBJ2-7; no reliable D call. This CDR3 contains 13 residues. Germline V gene data show CDR1 as KGHSH and CDR2 as LQKENI. V lost 3 bases and J lost 3, with 9 bases in between. Written as DNA, the CDR3 is TGTGCCAGCTCACCGGGCAGAAGCTACGAGCAGTACTTC. Translated, it gives CASSPGRSYEQYF.

This chain links TRBV28 with TRBJ2-7; TRBD1 matches 9 bases. Germline values: CDR1 MDHEN, CDR2 SYDVKM. J gave up 0 bases and V 2 bases, and 5 bases lay outside the gene matches. CDR3 size: 16 residues. This CDR3 is CASSLKNRGHSYEQYF. The DNA of the CDR3 is TGTGCCAGCAGTTTAAAGAACAGGGGGCACTCCTACGAGCAGTACTTC.

The chain links TRBV10-3 to TRBJ1-3, with D possibly being TRBD1 (5 bases). Germline V gene lookup returns CDR1 ENHRY and CDR2 SYGVKD. The CDR3 consists of 15 residues. The V end lost 4 bases, the J end lost 8 bases, and 18 bases lay between the germline ends. The CDR3 DNA is TGTGCCATCAGTGGGGGGGAGTGGCCCCCGGACACCATATATTTT. Amino acids: CAISGGEWPPDTIYF.

The genes are TRBV5-5 and TRBJ1-4, with D unresolved. Trimming took off 2 bases at V and 8 bases at J, with 10 bases between the two ends. This CDR3 spans 13 amino acids. Per germline, CDR1 SGHKS and CDR2 YYEKEE (reference sequence). CDR3 protein: CASSLAPVEKLFF. In nucleotides, the CDR3 is TGTGCCAGCAGCTTAGCTCCGGTGGAAAAACTGTTTTTT.

The chain carries TRBV4-2 and TRBJ2-3, with D possibly being TRBD2 (6 bases). The germline V and J ends were trimmed by 3 bases and 0 bases, with 10 bases remaining between them. This CDR3 is built from 15 residues. Germline V gene data show CDR1 as LGHNA and CDR2 as YNFKEQ. CDR3 sequence reads: CASSQAGTSTDTQYF. The CDR3, as DNA: TGTGCCAGCAGCCAGGCCGGGACTAGCACAGATACGCAGTATTTT.

The chain combines TRBV5-4 with TRBJ2-1, with D possibly being TRBD2 (6 bases). V was shortened by 4 bases and J by 4 bases, with 15 bases between the two germline ends. The CDR3 is 15 amino acids. Germline V CDR1 and CDR2: SGHNT, YYREEE (reference sequence). The CDR3 DNA sequence: TGTGCCAGCAGCCAAGCGACTAGTTATTACAATGAGCAGTTCTTC. Residues: CASSQATSYYNEQFF.

The chain carries TRBV27 and TRBJ1-2; possible D gene TRBD1, 5 bases. This CDR3 is 15 amino acids long. Trimming took 1 base from V and 3 from J, leaving 12 bases between them. Looked up from germline, CDR1 is MNHEY and CDR2 is SMNVEV (reference sequence). CDR3 loop: CASSLLGTDYYGYTF. CDR3 sequence (DNA): TGTGCCAGCAGTTTATTAGGGACTGACTACTATGGCTACACCTTC.

The chain couples TRBV4-2 to TRBJ1-2; possible D gene TRBD1, 6 bases. The CDR3 runs 15 residues. Germline V gene lookup returns CDR1 LGHNA and CDR2 YNFKEQ. Trimming removed 3 bases at V and 4 bases at J, with 15 bases between. The CDR3 here is CASSQEGQFIYGYTF. The CDR3 DNA sequence: TGTGCCAGCAGCCAGGAAGGACAGTTCATCTATGGCTACACCTTC.

This chain uses TRBV19 with TRBJ1-1; 8 bases line up with TRBD1. Germline V gene lookup returns CDR1 LNHDA and CDR2 SQIVND (reference sequence). J lost 5 bases, V lost 8 bases, and 4 bases had no gene match. The CDR3 runs to 12 residues. CDR3 sequence (DNA): TGTGCCAGTCAAACAGGGGGGACTGAAGCTTTCTTT. Translating gives CASQTGGTEAFF.

The V call is TRBV28, the J call TRBJ2-7; no definite D call. V was shortened by 1 base and J by 1 base, with 8 bases between the two germline ends. The germline gives CDR1 MDHEN, CDR2 SYDVKM. The CDR3 is 14 residues long. The CDR3 nucleotides are TGTGCCAGCAGTTTATTGGTGGAGTCCTACGAGCAGTACTTC. Protein sequence: CASSLLVESYEQYF. Combining the CDR3 with reference TRBV28 and TRBJ2-7 gives the whole variable domain DVKVTQSSRYLVKRTGEKVFLECVQDMDHENMFWYRQDPGLGLRLIYFSYDVKMKEKGDIPEGYSVSREKKERFSLILESASTNQTSMYLCASSLLVESYEQYFGPGTRLTVT.

This clone was counted between two and nine times. The V call is TRBV5-4, the J call TRBJ1-1, with TRBD1 matching 11 bases. V lost 0 bases and J lost 4; bases outside the gene matches: 2. The CDR3 sequence is 15 residues long. Germline CDR1 reads SGHNT; CDR2 reads YYREEE (reference sequence). For the CDR3, the DNA is TGTGCCAGCAGCTTGGTCGGGACAGGGGGCACTGAAGCTTTCTTT. It is translated as CASSLVGTGGTEAFF.

The count of this clone is one. This chain connects TRBV27 to TRBJ2-7; D may be TRBD1 (6 bases). Trimming took 6 bases from V and 2 from J, leaving 17 bases between them. Germline V CDR1 and CDR2: MNHEY, SMNVEV (reference sequence). The CDR3 is made up of 15 amino acids. CDR3 bases: TGTGCCAGCAGCCTAGATCAGGGGTCGACCTACGAGCAGTACTTC. Its translation: CASSLDQGSTYEQYF.

In this sample, this clone turned up a few times. The chain employs TRBV5-1 and TRBJ1-1; 9 nucleotides line up with TRBD1. This CDR3 spans 14 amino acids. V shed 7 bases and J 6 bases; nucleotides not matched to a gene: 10. CDR1 and CDR2 (germline): SGHRS, YFSETQ. The CDR3: CASAPGQGFPEAFF. CDR3 DNA: TGCGCCAGCGCACCGGGACAGGGCTTCCCTGAAGCTTTCTTT.

J is TRBJ2-1 and V is TRBV24-1, with D hard to call. This CDR3 has 14 amino acids. From germline, CDR1 is KGHDR and CDR2 SFDVKD. Deletions cut 0 bases from V and 2 bases from J, with 4 bases between. In DNA, the CDR3 is TGTGCCACCAGTGATTTGCCGGCCTACAATGAGCAGTTCTTC. Encoded protein: CATSDLPAYNEQFF.

This chain joins TRBV29-1 and TRBJ1-2; TRBD1 matches 7 bases. Looked up from germline, CDR1 is SQVTM and CDR2 is ANQGSEA. With V trimmed by 2 bases and J by 7 bases, 7 bases remained unmatched. The CDR3 contains 13 residues. The CDR3 spells CSVETMTGFGYTF. The CDR3 coding sequence is TGCAGCGTTGAAACGATGACAGGGTTTGGCTACACCTTC. The complete variable domain, with remaining parts taken from reference TRBV29-1 and TRBJ1-2, reads SAVISQKPSRDICQRGTSLTIQCQVDSQVTMMFWYRQQPGQSLTLIATANQGSEATYESGFVIDKFPISRPNLTFSTLTVSNMSPEDSSIYLCSVETMTGFGYTFGSGTRLTVV.